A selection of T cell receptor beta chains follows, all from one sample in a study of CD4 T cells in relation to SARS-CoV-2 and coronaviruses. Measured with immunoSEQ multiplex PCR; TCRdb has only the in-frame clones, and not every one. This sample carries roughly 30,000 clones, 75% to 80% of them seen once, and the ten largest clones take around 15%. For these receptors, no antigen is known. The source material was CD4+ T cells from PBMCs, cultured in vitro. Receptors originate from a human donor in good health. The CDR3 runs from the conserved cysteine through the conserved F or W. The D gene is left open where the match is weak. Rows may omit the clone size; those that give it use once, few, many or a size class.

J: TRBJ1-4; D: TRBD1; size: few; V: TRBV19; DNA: TGTGCCAGTAGTATTGTGGCGGGGACAGGGAATGAAAAACTGTTTTTT; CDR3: CASSIVAGTGNEKLFF
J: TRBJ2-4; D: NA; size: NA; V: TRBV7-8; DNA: TGTGCCAGCAGCTTAGATGGTTTATTCGACATACTAGCCAAAAACATTCAGTACTTC; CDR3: CASSLDGLFDILAKNIQYF
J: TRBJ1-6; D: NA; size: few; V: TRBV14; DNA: TGTGCCAGCAGCCAAGGGGGCGCCCCCTCGGGATCACCCCTCCACTTT; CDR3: CASSQGGAPSGSPLHF
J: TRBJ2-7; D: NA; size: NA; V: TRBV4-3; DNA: TGCGCCAGCAGCCAAGGGACCGGGACACCATATTACGAGCAGTACTTC; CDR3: CASSQGTGTPYYEQYF
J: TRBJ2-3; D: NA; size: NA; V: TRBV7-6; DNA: TGTGCCAGCAGCTTACCCCAAGATACGCAGTATTTT; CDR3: CASSLPQDTQYF
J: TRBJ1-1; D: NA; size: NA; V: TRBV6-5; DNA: TGTGCCAGCAGTCCAACGGACCTGATCACTGAAGCTTTCTTT; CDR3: CASSPTDLITEAFF
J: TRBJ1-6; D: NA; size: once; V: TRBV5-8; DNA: TGTGCCAGCAGCTTGGGGCCAGGCTCCTCTTCACCCCTCCACTTT; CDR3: CASSLGPGSSSPLHF
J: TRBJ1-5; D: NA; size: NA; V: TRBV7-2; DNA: TGTGCCAGCAGCCCCTTACTGGGACTTCATCAGCCCCAGCATTTT; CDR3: CASSPLLGLHQPQHF
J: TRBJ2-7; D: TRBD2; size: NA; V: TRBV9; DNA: TGTGCCAGCAGCGGAGCCCTGGGCGGGAGACCCTACGAGCAGTACTTC; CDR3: CASSGALGGRPYEQYF
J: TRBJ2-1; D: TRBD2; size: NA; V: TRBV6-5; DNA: TGTGCCAGCAAGACTAGCGGGGGATACAATGAGCAGTTCTTC; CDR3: CASKTSGGYNEQFF
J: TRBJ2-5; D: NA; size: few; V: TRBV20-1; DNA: TGCAGTGCTAGTCGGGTGGGAGGAGGGGGGGAGACCCAGTACTTC; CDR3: CSASRVGGGGETQYF
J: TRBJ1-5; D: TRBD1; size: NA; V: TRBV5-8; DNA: TGTGCCAGCAGCTTACAGACAGGGAACAATCAGCCCCAGCATTTT; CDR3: CASSLQTGNNQPQHF
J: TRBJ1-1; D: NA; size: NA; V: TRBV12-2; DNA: TGTGCAAGTCGCTTGGGACATAGGGCCACTGAAGCTTTCTTT; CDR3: CASRLGHRATEAFF
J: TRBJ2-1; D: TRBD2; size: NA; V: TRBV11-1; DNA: TGTGCCAGCGGGACTAGCGGGTACAATGAGCAGTTCTTC; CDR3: CASGTSGYNEQFF
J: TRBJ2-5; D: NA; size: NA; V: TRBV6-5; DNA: TGTGCCAGCACAAAGGCTGGCCAAGAGACCCAGTACTTC; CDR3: CASTKAGQETQYF
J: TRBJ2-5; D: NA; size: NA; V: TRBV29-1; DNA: TGCAGCGTCAGACCCCAAGAGACCCAGTACTTC; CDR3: CSVRPQETQYF
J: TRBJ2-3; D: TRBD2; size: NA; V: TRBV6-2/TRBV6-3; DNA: TGTGCCAGCAGTTACGAGGGGACTAGCGGATTTAGCACAGATACGCAGTATTTT; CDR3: CASSYEGTSGFSTDTQYF
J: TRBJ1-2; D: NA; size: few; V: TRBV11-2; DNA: TGTGCCAGCAGCTTCGGGGGATTCGGCTATGGCTACACCTTC; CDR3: CASSFGGFGYGYTF
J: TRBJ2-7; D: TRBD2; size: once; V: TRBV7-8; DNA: TGTGCCAGCAGCTCGGGGGGCGGACTAGCGGAGCACGAGCAGTACTTC; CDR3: CASSSGGGLAEHEQYF
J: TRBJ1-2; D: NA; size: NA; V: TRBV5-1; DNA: TGCGCCAGCAGCCCTGACCCAACGGACTATGGCTACACCTTC; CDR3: CASSPDPTDYGYTF
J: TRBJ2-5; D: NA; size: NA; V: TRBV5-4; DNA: TGTGCCAGCAGGTCCGGGACTGAGCAAGAGACCCAGTACTTC; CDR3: CASRSGTEQETQYF
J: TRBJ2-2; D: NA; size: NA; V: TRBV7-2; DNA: TGTGCCAGCAGCTTAGGACAGGAAACCGGGGAGCTGTTTTTT; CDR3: CASSLGQETGELFF
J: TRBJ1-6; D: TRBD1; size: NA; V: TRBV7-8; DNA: TGTGCCAGCAGCTACCTCGGACAGGGGAGCTCCTATAATTCACCCCTCCACTTT; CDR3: CASSYLGQGSSYNSPLHF
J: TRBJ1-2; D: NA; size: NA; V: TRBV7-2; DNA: TGTGCCAGCAGCTTAAACGGGGACTTCTATGGCTACACCTTC; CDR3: CASSLNGDFYGYTF
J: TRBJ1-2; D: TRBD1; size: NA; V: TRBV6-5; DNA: TGTGCCAGCAGAGGGACAGGGGCGGGCTATGGCTACACCTTC; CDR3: CASRGTGAGYGYTF
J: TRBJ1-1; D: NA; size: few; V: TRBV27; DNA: TGTGCCAGCAGTTTGGGCAGGGGAACGTGGGCTTTCTTT; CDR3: CASSLGRGTWAFF
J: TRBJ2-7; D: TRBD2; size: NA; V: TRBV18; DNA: TGTGCCAGCTCACTCGGCCAATCGGGAGGCGGAGTCTACGAGCAGTACTTC; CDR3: CASSLGQSGGGVYEQYF
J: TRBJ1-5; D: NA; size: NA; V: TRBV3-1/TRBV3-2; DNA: TGTGCCAGCAGCCAAGTCTCTGGGAGCAATCAGCCCCAGCATTTT; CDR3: CASSQVSGSNQPQHF
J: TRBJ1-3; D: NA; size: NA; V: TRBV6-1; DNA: TGTGCCAGCAGGGAAGGGGGTTCTGGAAACACCATATATTTT; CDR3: CASREGGSGNTIYF
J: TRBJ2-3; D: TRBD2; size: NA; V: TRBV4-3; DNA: TGCGCCAGCAGCCACCCCGGGGGTAGCGGGCGGCGGGTAGATACGCAGTATTTT; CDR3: CASSHPGGSGRRVDTQYF
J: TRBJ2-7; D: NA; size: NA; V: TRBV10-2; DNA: TGCGCCAGCAGTGACAGGAAGGGTTTTGGCGAGCAGTACTTC; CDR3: CASSDRKGFGEQYF
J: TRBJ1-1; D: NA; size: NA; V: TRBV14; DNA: TGTGCCAGCAGCCAAGGCTTGGACACTGAAGCTTTCTTT; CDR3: CASSQGLDTEAFF
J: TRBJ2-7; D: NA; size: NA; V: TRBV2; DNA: TGTGCCAGCAGCCGAGGGGCGGAGCAGTACTTC; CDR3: CASSRGAEQYF
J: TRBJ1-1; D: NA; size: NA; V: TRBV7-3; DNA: TGTGCCAGCAGCTCAAGTCGGGAGACTGAAGCTTTCTTT; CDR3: CASSSSRETEAFF
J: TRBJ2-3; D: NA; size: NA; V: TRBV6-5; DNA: TGTGCCAGCAGTTACTCTGGGACGACAGATACGCAGTATTTT; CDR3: CASSYSGTTDTQYF
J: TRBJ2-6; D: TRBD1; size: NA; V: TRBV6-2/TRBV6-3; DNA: TGTGCCAGCACCCCACAGGGGGCCTTCTCTGGGGCCAACGTCCTGACTTTC; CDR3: CASTPQGAFSGANVLTF
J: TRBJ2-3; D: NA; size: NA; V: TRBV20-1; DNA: TGCAGTGCTAGTATGGGGGGGGGCCGCCTAGATACGCAGTATTTT; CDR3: CSASMGGGRLDTQYF
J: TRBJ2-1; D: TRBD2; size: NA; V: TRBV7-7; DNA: TGTGCTAGCAGCTCTTACTTAGCGGGAGGGTCCTACAATGAGCAGTTCTTC; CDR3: CASSSYLAGGSYNEQFF
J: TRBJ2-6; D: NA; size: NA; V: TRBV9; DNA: TGTGCCAGCAGCTCCCACCTACAGGGAAATGGGGCCAACGTCCTGACTTTC; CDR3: CASSSHLQGNGANVLTF
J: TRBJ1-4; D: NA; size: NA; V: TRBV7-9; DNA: TGTGCCAGCAGCTCTGAGGGTAATGAAAAACTGTTTTTT; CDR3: CASSSEGNEKLFF
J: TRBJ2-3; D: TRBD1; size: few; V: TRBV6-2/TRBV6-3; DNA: TGTGCCAGCAGTTACTATGGACAGGGCGCAGATACGCAGTATTTT; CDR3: CASSYYGQGADTQYF
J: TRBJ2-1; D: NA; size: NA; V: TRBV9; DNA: TGTGCCAGCAGCGTAGCTACCGGGGCGGGCGTCCTTGGGGATGAGCAGTTCTTC; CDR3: CASSVATGAGVLGDEQFF
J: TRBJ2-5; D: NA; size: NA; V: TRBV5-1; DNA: TGCGCCAGCAGCTTCGAAGAGACCCAGTACTTC; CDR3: CASSFEETQYF
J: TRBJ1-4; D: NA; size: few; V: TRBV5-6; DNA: TGTGCCAGCAGTTCTCGGGGTCTGGGGGAAAACGAAAAACTGTTTTTT; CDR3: CASSSRGLGENEKLFF
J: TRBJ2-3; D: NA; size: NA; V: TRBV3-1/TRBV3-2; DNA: TGTGCCAGCAGCCCCCCGGCTACAGATACGCAGTATTTT; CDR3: CASSPPATDTQYF
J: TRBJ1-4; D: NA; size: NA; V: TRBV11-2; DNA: TGTGCCAGCAGGGAACGGGGGGAAAAACTGTTTTTT; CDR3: CASRERGEKLFF
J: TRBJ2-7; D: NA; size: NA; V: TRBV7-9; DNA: TGTGCCAGCGGTCGGACATTGGAATTTCACTTC; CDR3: CASGRTLEFHF
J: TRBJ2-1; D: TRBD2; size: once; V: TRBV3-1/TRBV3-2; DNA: TGTGCCAGCAGCCGGACTAGCACTGGCAATGAGCAGTTCTTC; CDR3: CASSRTSTGNEQFF
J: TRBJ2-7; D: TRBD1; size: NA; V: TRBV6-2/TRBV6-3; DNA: TGTGCCAGCAGCTTGAGCCCGGGACAGGAGGTCGAGCAGTACTTC; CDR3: CASSLSPGQEVEQYF